This passage covers 15 T cell receptor beta chains from one sample sequenced in a study of blood T cell repertoires in COVID-19 (dated by TCRdb to the early 2020s). Library creation used the immunoSEQ multiplex PCR assay. TCRdb re-hosts the immuneACCESS table, in-frame sequences only. Its copies lack some clones; in the studies checked, an unresolved V gene accounts for under half of them, and the cause for the rest is not known. For this sample the table gives 76,000 or so clones, of which approximately 80% were detected only once. Over 8.5% of the sample goes to the ten largest clones. Material: peripheral blood. The receptors shown here come from a middle-aged man with acute or convalescent COVID-19.

The rearrangement links TRBV14 to TRBJ2-1; D is possibly TRBD2 (5 bases). Trimming removed 2 bases from V and 3 bases from J, with 11 bases in between. The CDR3 sequence is 15 residues long. CDR1 is SGHDN and CDR2 is FVKESK in the germline V gene. Written as DNA, the CDR3 is TGTGCCAGCAGCCAACGGGAAGACTTCTACAATGAGCAGTTCTTC. It codes for CASSQREDFYNEQFF.

The chain links TRBV6-5 to TRBJ1-3; the D is unclear. The CDR3 spans 13 residues. V lost 2 bases and J lost 4, with 6 bases in between. Germline lookup yields CDR1 MNHEY and CDR2 SVGAGI. The CDR3 nucleotides read TGTGCCAGCAGTTACCCTAAAGGAAACACCATATATTTT. Translating gives CASSYPKGNTIYF.

CDR3 protein: CASSPGQGATDTQYF. The CDR3 DNA sequence: TGTGCCAGCTCACCCGGACAGGGGGCTACAGATACGCAGTATTTT. The chain has TRBV18 and TRBJ2-3; 11 nucleotides align to TRBD1. Trimming at V came to 3 bases and at J to 3 bases, leaving 2 bases not matched to a gene. Germline CDR1 reads KGHSH; CDR2 reads LQKENI. The CDR3 is 15 amino acids. The full variable domain, rest sourced from reference TRBV18 and TRBJ2-3, is NAGVMQNPRHLVRRRGQEARLRCSPMKGHSHVYWYRQLPEEGLKFMVYLQKENIIDESGMPKERFSAEFPKEGPSILRIQQVVRGDSAAYFCASSPGQGATDTQYFGPGTRLTVL.

V gene TRBV9 combines with J gene TRBJ2-1; 16 nucleotides agree with TRBD2. The length of the CDR3 is 16 residues. J gave up 7 bases and V 4 bases, and 5 bases lay outside the gene matches. Germline CDR1 and CDR2: SGDLS and YYNGEE. The CDR3 nucleotides are TGTGCCAGCAGCTCGGGACTAGCGGGAGGGCCTAATGAGCAGTTCTTC. It codes for CASSSGLAGGPNEQFF.

The J gene is TRBJ1-2, the V gene TRBV3-1 (or the pseudogene TRBV3-2), with D possibly matching TRBD1 (6 bases). Trimming took off 2 bases at V and 1 base at J, with 14 bases between the two ends. From germline, CDR1 is LGHDT and CDR2 YNNKEL (reference sequence). This CDR3 contains 16 residues. DNA of the CDR3: TGTGCCAGCAGCCAATCCGGGACAAGTGGTAACTATGGCTACACCTTC. This codes for CASSQSGTSGNYGYTF.

The chain is built from TRBV27 and TRBJ1-1; D might be TRBD1 (5 bases). The CDR3 contains 12 residues. The germline gives CDR1 MNHEY, CDR2 SMNVEV (reference sequence). V gave up 1 base and J gave up 7 bases, with 7 bases separating them. In DNA form, the CDR3 reads TGTGCCAGCAGTTTATTGGGGGGTGAAGCTTTCTTT. Translation: CASSLLGGEAFF.

This clone was observed a handful of times. The chain employs TRBV30 and TRBJ1-4; 7 nucleotides align to TRBD1. There are 15 residues in the CDR3. Germline lookup yields CDR1 GTSNPN and CDR2 SVGIG (reference sequence). J lost 10 bases, V lost 2 bases, and 13 bases had no gene match. Here the CDR3 DNA reads TGTGCCTGGAGTTCCGACCGACAGGGTTGGGCAAAACTGTTTTTT. It encodes CAWSSDRQGWAKLFF.

This chain uses TRBV4-3 with TRBJ1-2; 10 nucleotides align to TRBD1. The V gene's germline CDR1 is LGHNA and CDR2 YSLEER. After removal of 5 bases from V and 7 bases from J, the junction contained 4 bases not matched to a gene. This CDR3 has 13 residues. CDR3 sequence (DNA): TGCGCCAGCAGCAGGGGACAGGGGTCTGGCTACACCTTC. It translates to CASSRGQGSGYTF.

The chain carries TRBV7-2 and TRBJ2-1; 14 positions agree with TRBD2. The CDR3 spans 16 residues. Germline CDR1 is SGHTA and CDR2 is FQGNSA. Losses at the gene ends were 4 bases for V and 9 bases for J; bases not matched to a gene: 8. The CDR3 is CASSWTSGGTTTEQFF. For the CDR3, the DNA is TGTGCCAGCAGCTGGACTAGCGGGGGGACTACAACTGAGCAGTTCTTC.

The CDR3 loop is CASSFGGTGQGAGYTF. The CDR3 nucleotides read TGTGCCAGCAGTTTCGGGGGCACGGGACAGGGGGCGGGCTACACCTTC. This sequence joins TRBV28 and TRBJ1-2, with 12 bases identical to TRBD1. The V gene end was trimmed by 3 bases and the J gene end by 8 bases; junction bases not matched to a gene: 10. The CDR3 spans 16 residues. CDR1 and CDR2 (germline): MDHEN, SYDVKM.

The chain uses TRBV2 and TRBJ1-1; D is possibly TRBD1 (5 bases). Germline loops: CDR1 SNHLY, CDR2 FYNNEI. CDR3 size: 14 residues. Trimming left V 7 bases short and J 1 base short, with 13 bases between. DNA of the CDR3: TGTGCCAGCACGGCGGGACGGGAGAACACTGAAGCTTTCTTT. Residues: CASTAGRENTEAFF.

The V call is TRBV10-3, the J call TRBJ1-2, with D tentatively TRBD1 (5 bases). CDR3 size: 11 residues. Germline CDR1 and CDR2: ENHRY and SYGVKD. V gave up 6 bases and J gave up 6 bases, with 8 bases separating them. The DNA of the CDR3 is TGTGCCATCAGCAGGGAGGATGGCTACACCTTC. Protein product: CAISREDGYTF.

This clone was found once. The chain uses TRBV3-1 (or the pseudogene TRBV3-2) and TRBJ2-2; 10 nucleotides align to TRBD1. Germline V gives CDR1 LGHDT, CDR2 YNNKEL (reference sequence). The CDR3 is 16 residues long. Trimming cost V 7 bases and J 3 bases; bases outside gene matches: 8. The CDR3 protein is CASNHDRGRHTGELFF. Written as DNA, the CDR3 is TGTGCCAGCAACCACGACAGGGGGCGACACACCGGGGAGCTGTTTTTT.

This chain connects TRBV28 to TRBJ2-7, with D unclear. Germline lookup yields CDR1 MDHEN and CDR2 SYDVKM. The CDR3 has 14 amino acids. With 3 bases removed from V and 0 bases from J, the gap between germline ends came to 9 bases. CDR3 sequence: CASSFEDASYEQYF. The CDR3 DNA reads as TGTGCCAGCAGTTTCGAGGATGCCTCCTACGAGCAGTACTTC.

This sequence joins TRBV5-6 and TRBJ1-1; D is ambiguous. This CDR3 has 17 residues. CDR1 is SGHDT, CDR2 YYEEEE, per germline. With 0 bases removed from V and 0 bases from J, the gap between germline ends came to 15 bases. The DNA for the CDR3 is TGTGCCAGCAGCTTGGTTGGAGGCGGTTTTATGAACACTGAAGCTTTCTTT. Its protein product is CASSLVGGGFMNTEAFF.